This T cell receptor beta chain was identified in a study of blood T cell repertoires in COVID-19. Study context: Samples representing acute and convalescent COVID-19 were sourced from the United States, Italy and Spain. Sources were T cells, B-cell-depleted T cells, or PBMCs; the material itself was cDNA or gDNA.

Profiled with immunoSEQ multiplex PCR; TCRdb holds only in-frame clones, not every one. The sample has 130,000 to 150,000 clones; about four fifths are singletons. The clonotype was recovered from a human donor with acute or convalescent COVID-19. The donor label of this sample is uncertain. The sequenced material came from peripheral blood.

CDR3 in amino acids: CATSDLDRDTGELFF. The CDR3 nucleotides are TGTGCCACCAGTGATTTAGACAGGGACACCGGGGAGCTGTTTTTT. The V and J genes are TRBV24-1 and TRBJ2-2, with 7 bases lining up with TRBD1. This CDR3 spans 15 amino acids. J was trimmed by 3 bases and V by 1 base; bases with no gene match: 1. Per the germline V gene, CDR1 is KGHDR and CDR2 is SFDVKD.